The clone carrying this T cell receptor beta chain was found a few times. This sample was included in a study of blood T cell repertoires in COVID-19. In the study's own analysis: How many nucleated cells were present was estimated from reference gene primer amplification. Assay used: immunoSEQ multiplex PCR; TCRdb lists only in-frame clones, some missing. V, J and clone size reflect that table, while D and trimming were determined from the DNA. Altogether under 75,000 clones are present, less than 85% being singletons, with the ten largest covering around 20%. The CDR3 contains 15 residues. Looked up from germline, CDR1 is MRHNA and CDR2 is SNTAGT. Germline trimming cut 4 bases from V and 1 base from J; bases unmatched to any gene: 2.

J is TRBJ2-2 and V is TRBV6-4, with 8 bases that match TRBD2. The specimen was peripheral blood. The receptor comes from a man aged 55-75 years with acute or convalescent COVID-19. The CDR3 here is CASSVTSGNTGELFF. As DNA, the CDR3 is TGTGCCAGCAGTGTAACTAGCGGGAACACCGGGGAGCTGTTTTTT.